This TCR beta chain originates from a study of CD8 T cells in ankylosing spondylitis (dated by TCRdb to between 2016 and 2019). Some background on the complete study: T cell receptor beta repertoires were profiled in healthy donors and ankylosing spondylitis patients so that disease-linked TCR variants could be found. The whole study cohort included 95 to 130 healthy donors and roughly 24 ankylosing spondylitis patients. Samples of peripheral blood were taken, and for ankylosing spondylitis patients, synovial fluid was collected as well. Paper-wide results and their limitations: A TCR beta motif of about eight highly homologous amino acid variants appeared characteristic of blood from ankylosing spondylitis patients. The disease-linked clones showed a CD8+ phenotype and occurred at relatively low frequencies in peripheral blood. The disease-linked clones were reported as significantly enriched in matched synovial fluid samples from ankylosing spondylitis patients. Some TCR beta motif variants had previously been reported in synovial fluid and blood of reactive arthritis patients, which suggested common disease-initiation mechanisms.

The sequencer listed for this sample is Illumina HiSeq 2500. Quantitative 5'-RACE with molecular barcodes was the method used to prepare the TCR beta libraries. As for the original processing: Disease-linked TCR variants were identified with a new computational method built on a probabilistic model of VDJ rearrangement. The public reads were reprocessed in TCRdb via fastp at Q25 and MiXCR, keeping in-frame beta chains. One record per CDR3 amino acid sequence lists the most common genes and DNA. The V and J calls reflect TCRdb's pipeline rather than the authors' work. The sample profile shows some 140,000 distinct CDR3 sequences; about a sixth of them were found once. About 33% of the sample goes to the ten largest clones. This clonotype was detected only a few times. What antigen it recognizes has not been identified. Qualities for individual bases were not recorded, and no much larger clone is one base off.

V and J are trimmed by 6 bases and 5 bases, and the gene matches miss 10 bases of the junction. The CDR3 runs 16 amino acids, cysteine and phenylalanine included. CDR3 DNA is the only sequence kept; it has 48 bases, read in frame from the first base. Reading the germline V gene gives CDR1 MDHEN and CDR2 SYDVKM. The sample was blood, either unsorted or a sorted T cell fraction (not recorded which). The TCR comes from a male donor with ankylosing spondylitis. The chain is made from TRBV28 and TRBJ2-2, with 9 bases matching TRBD1. The DNA sequence is TGTGCCAGCAGATTTACAGGGGGCGGATGGACCGGGGAGCTGTTTTTT. Its translation reads: CASRFTGGGWTGELFF.